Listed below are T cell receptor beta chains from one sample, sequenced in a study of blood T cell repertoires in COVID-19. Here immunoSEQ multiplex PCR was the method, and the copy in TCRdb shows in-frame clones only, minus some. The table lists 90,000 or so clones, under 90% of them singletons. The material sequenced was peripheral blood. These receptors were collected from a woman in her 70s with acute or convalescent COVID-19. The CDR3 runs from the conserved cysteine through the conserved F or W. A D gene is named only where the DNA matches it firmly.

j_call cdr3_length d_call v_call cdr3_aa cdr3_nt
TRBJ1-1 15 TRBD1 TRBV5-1 CASSLVQGVNTEAFF TGCGCCAGCAGCTTGGTTCAGGGGGTTAACACTGAAGCTTTCTTT
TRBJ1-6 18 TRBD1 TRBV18 CASSRSGTGKDGYSPLHF TGTGCCAGCTCACGATCGGGGACAGGGAAGGACGGCTATTCACCCCTCCACTTT
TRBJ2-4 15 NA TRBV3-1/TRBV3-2 CASSQEGWRGNIQYF TGTGCCAGCAGCCAAGAAGGTTGGAGAGGGAACATTCAGTACTTC
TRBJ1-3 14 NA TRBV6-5 CASRRGGSGNTIYF TGTGCCAGCCGCAGGGGCGGCTCTGGAAACACCATATATTTT
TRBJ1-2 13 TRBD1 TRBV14 CASSQVEGGGYTF TGTGCCAGCAGCCAAGTAGAAGGGGGCGGCTACACCTTC
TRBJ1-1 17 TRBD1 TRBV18 CASSPVGQGAMNTEAFF TGTGCCAGCTCACCGGTTGGACAGGGGGCAATGAACACTGAAGCTTTCTTT
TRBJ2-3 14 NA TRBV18 CASSPLGSRATQYF TGTGCCAGCTCACCACTTGGATCGCGGGCTACGCAGTATTTT
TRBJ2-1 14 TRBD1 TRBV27 CASRGTGANNEQFF TGTGCCAGCAGGGGGACAGGGGCAAACAATGAGCAGTTCTTC
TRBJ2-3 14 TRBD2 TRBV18 CASAPGLAADTQYF TGTGCCAGCGCGCCGGGACTAGCGGCAGATACGCAGTATTTT
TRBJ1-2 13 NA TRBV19 CASTLTGDYGYTF TGTGCCAGTACTCTGACAGGAGACTATGGCTACACCTTC
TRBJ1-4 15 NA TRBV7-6 CASSLTTGNNEKLFF TGTGCCAGCAGCCTAACTACAGGGAATAATGAAAAACTGTTTTTT
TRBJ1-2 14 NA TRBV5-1 CASSLALGPYGYTF TGCGCCAGCAGCTTGGCGTTGGGGCCCTATGGCTACACCTTC
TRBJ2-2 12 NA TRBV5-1 CASRDIPGELFF TGCGCCAGCAGGGACATCCCAGGGGAGCTGTTTTTT
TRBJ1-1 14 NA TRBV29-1 CSVESGLVYTEAFF TGCAGCGTTGAAAGCGGGCTTGTCTACACTGAAGCTTTCTTT
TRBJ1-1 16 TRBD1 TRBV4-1 CASSHPGQGLNTEAFF TGCGCCAGCAGCCACCCGGGACAGGGACTAAACACTGAAGCTTTCTTT
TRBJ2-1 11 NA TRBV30 CAWDFYNEQFF TGTGCCTGGGACTTCTACAATGAGCAGTTCTTC
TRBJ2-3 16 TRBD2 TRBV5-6 CASSFERGVVTDTQYF TGTGCCAGCAGCTTTGAGCGGGGGGTCGTTACAGATACGCAGTATTTT
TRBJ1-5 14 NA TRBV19 CASSIYTGDQPQHF TGTGCCAGTAGTATTTACACGGGGGATCAGCCCCAGCATTTT
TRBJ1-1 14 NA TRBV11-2 CASSLLFGNTEAFF TGTGCCAGCAGCTTGTTATTCGGGAACACTGAAGCTTTCTTT
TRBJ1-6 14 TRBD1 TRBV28 CASRGTGVNSPLHF TGTGCCAGCAGGGGGACAGGGGTGAATTCACCCCTCCACTTT
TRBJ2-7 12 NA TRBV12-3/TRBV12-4 CASSPGAYEQYF TGTGCCAGCAGCCCGGGAGCATACGAGCAGTACTTC
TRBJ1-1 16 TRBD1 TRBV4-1 CASSQEPGQGGAEAFF TGCGCCAGCAGCCAAGAACCCGGACAGGGGGGGGCTGAAGCTTTCTTT
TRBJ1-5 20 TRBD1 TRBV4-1 CASSQDLQQGAVSSNQPQHF TGCGCCAGCAGCCAAGATCTTCAACAGGGGGCCGTCAGCAGCAATCAGCCCCAGCATTTT
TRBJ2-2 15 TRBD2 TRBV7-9 CASSPGGPNTGELFF TGTGCCAGCAGCCCGGGGGGGCCGAACACCGGGGAGCTGTTTTTT